Listed here are 21 T cell receptor beta chains from one sample, sequenced in a study of T cells in Graves' hyperthyroidism and ophthalmopathy (dated by TCRdb to about 2019). Library preparation employed multiplex PCR. Sequencing was carried out with an Illumina HiSeq 2000. The TCR beta CDR3 regions were amplified from RNA transcripts. The TCR CDR3 was subjected to a first round of RT-PCR using the HTBI primer set and the Qiagen OneStep RT-PCR kit. Clones were called with MiXCR by TCRdb after fastp trimmed the public reads at Q25, and only in-frame beta chains were retained. A single entry per CDR3 protein holds the most common genes and DNA from its merged rows. Across this sample there are 40,000 to 60,000 distinct CDR3 sequences, with roughly 50% seen only once. The biggest ten clones account for roughly 9.7% of the sample. The sequenced sample consisted of blood. The source of these receptors is a woman between 50 and 59 years old with Graves' ophthalmopathy.

This clonotype is a singleton in its sample. This chain joins TRBV19 and TRBJ2-3; D gene unclear. V was trimmed by 11 bases and J by 2 bases, leaving 17 bases between them. The CDR3 is 14 amino acids. CDR1 and CDR2 from the germline V gene are LNHDA and SQIVND (reference sequence). CDR3 DNA: TGTGCCTGGAGTGCGCCGGGTTTCACAGATACGCAGTATTTT. Protein product: CAWSAPGFTDTQYF. The variable domain in full, with the rest retrieved from reference TRBV19 and TRBJ2-3, is DGGITQSPKYLFRKEGQNVTLSCEQNLNHDAMYWYRQDPGQGLRLIYYSQIVNDFQKGDIAEGYSVSREKKESFPLTVTSAQKNPTAFYLCAWSAPGFTDTQYFGPGTRLTVL.

The sample holds many counts of this clonotype. The chain has TRBV7-9 and TRBJ2-3; TRBD2 agrees at 12 bases. This CDR3 is 15 amino acids long. Trimming cost V 6 bases and J 6 bases; bases outside gene matches: 7. Germline assignment: CDR1 SEHNR and CDR2 FQNEAQ (reference sequence). CDR3 in amino acids: CASRPTSGGSDTQYF. The CDR3 DNA is TGTGCCAGCAGGCCCACTAGCGGGGGGTCCGATACGCAGTATTTT.

Turning to this clonotype: This likely comes from a read error, as the CDR3 has no conserved phenylalanine or tryptophan at its end. The DNA is left out, because the CDR3 cannot be placed on it with certainty; the CDR3 is given as TCRdb lists it. V and J are TRBV2 and TRBJ2-7; the table calls TRBD1, which could not be checked here. The CDR3 length is 13 residues, termini included. Germline CDR1 SNHLY, CDR2 FYNNEI. CDR3 sequence reads: CASNETVGGELYS.

Many counts were recorded for this clonotype. This may arise from a read error, as a much more abundant clone is one base away. The V call is TRBV2, the J call TRBJ1-1; D gene unclear. The CDR3 length is 13 residues. The germline gives CDR1 SNHLY, CDR2 FYNNEI. The V and J ends lost 7 bases and 1 base respectively, with 10 bases between them. CDR3 loop: CASTATENTEAFF. The CDR3 DNA is TGTGCCAGCACTGCAACAGAGAACACTGAAGCTTTCTTT.

In the case of this clonotype: Germline is not matched at one junction end, which may reflect a read error. V gene TRBV15 combines with J gene TRBJ2-5; D tentatively fits TRBD1 or TRBD2 (5 bases each). The CDR3 consists of 14 residues. Germline V gives CDR1 LNHNV, CDR2 YYDKDF (reference sequence). For the CDR3, the DNA is TGTGCCATCAGCCTTTGGGGTGGGGGAGAGACCCAGTACTTC. Translated, it gives CAISLWGGGETQYF.

J is TRBJ2-7 and V is TRBV7-9, with 10 bases fitting TRBD2. The CDR3 length is 13 residues. Germline CDR1 SEHNR, CDR2 FQNEAQ (reference sequence). V shed 9 bases, J shed 2 bases, and the junction held 4 bases outside the gene matches. In DNA, the CDR3 is TGTGCCAGTCGAGGGACTAGCGCCTACGAGCAGTACTTC. Residues: CASRGTSAYEQYF.

Worth noting for this clonotype: A single base separates this from a much larger clone, so it may be a read error. The chain uses TRBV6-2 or TRBV6-3 and TRBJ2-1, with 7 bases aligning to TRBD2. This CDR3 comprises 15 residues. The germline V gene encodes CDR1 MNHEY and CDR2 SVGEGT. The CDR3 bases are TGTGCCAGCAGTGACTCGGCGGGGGAGCGGGTTGAGCAGTTCTTC. Its protein product is CASSDSAGERVEQFF.

The chain links TRBV2 to TRBJ2-1, with 9 positions matching TRBD2. Germline V CDR1 and CDR2: SNHLY, FYNNEI. This CDR3 spans 14 amino acids. With V trimmed by 5 bases and J by 9 bases, 8 bases remained unmatched. The DNA for the CDR3 is TGTGCCAGCAGTCGGACTAGCGAGACTGGTGAGCAGTTCTTC. Its protein product is CASSRTSETGEQFF.

This clonotype was counted at least ten times. The J gene is TRBJ2-7, the V gene TRBV13; TRBD1 agrees at 9 bases. The germline gives CDR1 PRHDT, CDR2 FYEKMQ (reference sequence). With V trimmed by 5 bases and J by 0 bases, 5 bases remained unmatched. The CDR3 runs 15 residues. CDR3: CASSNGQGRSYEQYF. DNA of the CDR3: TGTGCCAGCAGCAACGGACAGGGGCGCTCCTACGAGCAGTACTTC.

In the case of this clonotype: The CDR3 end shows no conserved phenylalanine or tryptophan, and so a read error is likely. The chain recombines TRBV27 with TRBJ2-3; no reliable D call. Between the trimmed V and J ends, which lost 5 bases and 4 bases, there was a span of 16 bases. CDR1 MNHEY and CDR2 SMNVEV come from the germline V gene (reference sequence). CDR3 length: 15 amino acids. The CDR3 DNA reads as TGTGCCAGCAGTCTACGGGTGGGTTGGGCAGATACGCAGTATCTT. Translated, it gives CASSLRVGWADTQYL.

This clonotype was recorded many times. For the CDR3, the DNA is TGTGCCATCAGTGTGTCGGGAGGGACCTTGGATGAGCAGTTCTTC. This sequence encodes CAISVSGGTLDEQFF. V and J are TRBV10-3 and TRBJ2-1; 8 positions match TRBD2. CDR1 ENHRY and CDR2 SYGVKD come from the germline V gene. This CDR3 comprises 15 residues. With V trimmed by 4 bases and J by 8 bases, 10 bases remained unmatched.

This chain links TRBV10-3 with TRBJ1-3, with D uncertain. This CDR3 region has 15 residues. Germline loops: CDR1 ENHRY, CDR2 SYGVKD. Trimming took off 2 bases at V and 0 bases at J, with 8 bases between the two ends. The CDR3 coding sequence is TGTGCCATCAGTGAGGGACCGTACTCTGGAAACACCATATATTTT. Protein product: CAISEGPYSGNTIYF.

This clonotype was found many times. This chain connects TRBV6-5 to TRBJ2-2, with D perhaps TRBD2 (5 bases). V was clipped by 6 bases and J by 8 bases, with 22 bases between them. The CDR3 spans 16 residues. Germline V gives CDR1 MNHEY, CDR2 SVGAGI. CDR3 bases: TGTGCCAGCAGCCCGCCGTATGTTGGAGGTGTGGGGGAGCTGTTTTTT. This gives the protein CASSPPYVGGVGELFF.

Many counts were recorded for this clonotype. The V call is TRBV5-1, the J call TRBJ2-1; D not certain. Germline assignment: CDR1 SGHRS and CDR2 YFSETQ. V was trimmed by 0 bases and J by 5 bases, leaving 6 bases between them. The CDR3 consists of 13 residues. In DNA form, the CDR3 reads TGCGCCAGCAGCTTGGACGGAAACAATGAGCAGTTCTTC. Its protein product is CASSLDGNNEQFF.

J is TRBJ2-1 and V is TRBV24-1, with D possibly TRBD1 on 6 matching bases. Deletions cut 11 bases from V and 3 bases from J, with 25 bases between. Germline CDR1 KGHDR, CDR2 SFDVKD. CDR3 length equals 17 residues. The CDR3 sequence: CASSSPKGGTNYNEQFF. CDR3 coding DNA: TGTGCCAGCAGCTCTCCCAAGGGTGGGACAAACTACAATGAGCAGTTCTTC.

This clonotype was observed at least ten times. The chain uses TRBV5-6 and TRBJ1-6, with a weak D call TRBD1 (5 bases). With 0 bases removed from V and 10 bases from J, the gap between germline ends came to 11 bases. CDR1 and CDR2 from the germline V gene are SGHDT and YYEEEE. CDR3 length: 14 amino acids. CDR3 protein: CASSLGGTVSPLHF. CDR3 bases: TGTGCCAGCAGCTTGGGGGGGACTGTATCACCCCTCCACTTT.

The J gene is TRBJ1-4, the V gene TRBV20-1; the match to TRBD1 covers 9 bases. This CDR3 spans 15 amino acids. Germline V gives CDR1 DFQATT, CDR2 SNEGSKA (reference sequence). With 6 bases clipped from V and 7 bases from J, the junction kept 12 bases outside the gene matches. CDR3 sequence: CSAFPGQGSSEKLFF. DNA of the CDR3: TGCAGTGCCTTTCCCGGACAGGGGTCGAGTGAAAAACTGTTTTTT.

At least ten counts were recorded for this clonotype. This chain joins TRBV19 and TRBJ2-3; tentative D call: TRBD2 (5 bases). The CDR3 is made up of 17 amino acids. The V and J ends lost 1 base and 2 bases respectively, with 16 bases between them. CDR1 and CDR2 from the germline V gene are LNHDA and SQIVND (reference sequence). The CDR3 DNA is TGTGCCAGTAGTATAGCTGGGTCCCGGGAAATCACAGATACGCAGTATTTT. It translates to CASSIAGSREITDTQYF.

This clonotype was found many times. V is TRBV4-1 and J is TRBJ2-3; TRBD1 agrees at 8 bases. Germline V gives CDR1 MGHRA, CDR2 YSYEKL. The J segment lost 6 bases and the V segment lost 3 bases, leaving 8 bases of the junction unmatched. CDR3 length equals 15 residues. DNA for the CDR3: TGCGCCAGCAGCCAGGAAGACAGGGGTTTGGATACGCAGTATTTT. Protein product: CASSQEDRGLDTQYF.

Of note for this clonotype: Given a much more abundant clone one base away, this may be a read error. The chain carries TRBV14 and TRBJ2-4; D may be TRBD1 (6 bases). Germline CDR1 reads SGHDN; CDR2 reads FVKESK. CDR3 length equals 19 residues. The V end was cut by 6 bases, the J end by 9 bases, with 33 bases between. The DNA of the CDR3 is TGTGCCAGCAGACCCAAACCCAAGGGACACCAAGAAACTAGTAGCATTCAGTACTTC. Protein product: CASRPKPKGHQETSSIQYF.

This clonotype was counted at least ten times. The J gene is TRBJ2-3, the V gene TRBV5-8; D might be TRBD2 (6 bases). CDR1 SGHTS and CDR2 YDEGEE come from the germline V gene. The CDR3 totals 15 residues. The V gene lost 4 bases and the J gene lost 2 bases, with 14 bases spanning the gap. The CDR3 spells CASSLTGTLTDTQYF. The CDR3 nucleotides read TGTGCCAGCAGCCTTACCGGGACTCTCACAGATACGCAGTATTTT. Filled out from reference TRBV5-8 and TRBJ2-3, the complete variable domain reads EAGVTQSPTHLIKTRGQQATLRCSPISGHTSVYWYQQALGLGLQFLLWYDEGEERNRGNFPPRFSGRQFPNYSSELNVNALELEDSALYLCASSLTGTLTDTQYFGPGTRLTVL.